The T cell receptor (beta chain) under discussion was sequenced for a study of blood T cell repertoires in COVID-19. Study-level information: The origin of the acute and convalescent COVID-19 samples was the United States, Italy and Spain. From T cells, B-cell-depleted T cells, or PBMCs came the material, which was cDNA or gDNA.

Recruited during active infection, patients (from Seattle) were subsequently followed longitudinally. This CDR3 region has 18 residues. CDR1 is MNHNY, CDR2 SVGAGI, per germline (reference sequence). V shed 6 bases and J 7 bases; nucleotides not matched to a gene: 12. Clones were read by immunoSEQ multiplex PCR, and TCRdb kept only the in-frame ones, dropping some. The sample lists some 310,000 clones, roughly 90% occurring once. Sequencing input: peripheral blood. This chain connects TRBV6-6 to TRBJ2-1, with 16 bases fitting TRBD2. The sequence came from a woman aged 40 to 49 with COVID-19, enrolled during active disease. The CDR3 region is CASSRGTSGGVGLNEQFF. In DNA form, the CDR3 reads TGTGCCAGCAGCCGAGGGACTAGCGGGGGGGTAGGTTTAAATGAGCAGTTCTTC.